This T cell receptor beta chain was sequenced in a study of Graves' ophthalmopathy and Graves' hyperthyroidism. As the template, RNA transcripts were used to amplify TCR beta CDR3 regions. RT-PCR with HTBI primers came first, then second-round multiplex PCR. One entry per CDR3 protein results from TCRdb running MiXCR on the multiplex PCR reads. The sample holds about 420,000 distinct CDR3 sequences, more than 20% seen once. Exclusion applied to patients with other autoimmune diseases, uncontrolled infections, pregnancy or lactation. There are many counts of this clonotype. The ends were cut back, 7 bases at V and 6 bases at J, with 16 bases in the middle. CDR1 and CDR2 (germline): MDHEN, SYDVKM. The CDR3 covers 14 residues.

Sequencing was done on a sample of peripheral blood. The TCR was taken from a woman aged 18-29 years with stable Graves' hyperthyroidism. The chain links TRBV28 to TRBJ1-5, with TRBD1 as a possible D gene (5 bases). The CDR3 bases are TGTGCCAGCATGAGACCCAGGGAGGGTCAGCCCCAGCATTTT. This gives the protein CASMRPREGQPQHF.